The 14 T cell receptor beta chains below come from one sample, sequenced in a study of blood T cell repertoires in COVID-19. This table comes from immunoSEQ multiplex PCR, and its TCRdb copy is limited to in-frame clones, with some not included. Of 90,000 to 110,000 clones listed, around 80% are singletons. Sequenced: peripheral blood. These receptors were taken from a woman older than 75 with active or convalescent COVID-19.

CDR3 sequence (DNA): TGTGCCAGCAGGTGGGGCAGGGAACGTGAAAAACTGTTTTTT. Residues: CASRWGREREKLFF. The J gene is TRBJ1-4, the V gene TRBV2; D is possibly TRBD1 (5 bases). Trimming pared 6 bases from V and 7 bases from J, leaving 15 bases between. Germline-derived CDR1 and CDR2 are SNHLY and FYNNEI. The CDR3 contains 14 residues.

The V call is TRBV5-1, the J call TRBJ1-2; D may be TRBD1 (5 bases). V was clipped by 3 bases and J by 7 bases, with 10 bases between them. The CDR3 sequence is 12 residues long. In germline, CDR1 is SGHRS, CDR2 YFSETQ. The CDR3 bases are TGCGCCAGCAGCTGGGGGGACTCTGGCTACACCTTC. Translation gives CASSWGDSGYTF.

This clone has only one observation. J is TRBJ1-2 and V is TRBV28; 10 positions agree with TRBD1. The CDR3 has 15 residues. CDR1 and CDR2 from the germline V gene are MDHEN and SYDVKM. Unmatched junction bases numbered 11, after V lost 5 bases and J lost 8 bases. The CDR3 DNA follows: TGTGCCAGCAGTCCACCCGGACAGGGGGAAGGGGGCTACACCTTC. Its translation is CASSPPGQGEGGYTF.

CDR3 amino acids: CASSLDRGFNQPQHF. In DNA, the CDR3 is TGTGCCAGCAGCCTGGACAGGGGGTTCAATCAGCCCCAGCATTTT. The chain carries TRBV7-8 and TRBJ1-5; 10 positions agree with TRBD1. Germline CDR1 reads SGHVS; CDR2 reads FQNEAQ. The CDR3 runs 15 residues. With V trimmed by 5 bases and J by 3 bases, 4 bases remained unmatched.

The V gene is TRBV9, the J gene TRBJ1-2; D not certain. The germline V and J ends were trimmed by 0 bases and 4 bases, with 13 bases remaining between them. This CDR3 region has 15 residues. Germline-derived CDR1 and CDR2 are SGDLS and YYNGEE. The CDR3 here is CASSVVNPEGYGYTF. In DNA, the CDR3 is TGTGCCAGCAGCGTAGTAAACCCCGAGGGCTATGGCTACACCTTC.

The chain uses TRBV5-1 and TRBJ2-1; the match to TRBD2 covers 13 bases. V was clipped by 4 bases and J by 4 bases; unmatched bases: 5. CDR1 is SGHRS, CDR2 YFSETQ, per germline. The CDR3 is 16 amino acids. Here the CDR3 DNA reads TGCGCCAGCAGCCCCACGACTAGCGGGAGGTACAATGAGCAGTTCTTC. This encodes CASSPTTSGRYNEQFF.

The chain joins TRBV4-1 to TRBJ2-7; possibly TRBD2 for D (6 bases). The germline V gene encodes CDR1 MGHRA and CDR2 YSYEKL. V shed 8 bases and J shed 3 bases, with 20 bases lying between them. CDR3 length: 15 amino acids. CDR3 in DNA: TGCGCCAGCCGACTCGGACTATCTCCCTACTACGAGCAGTACTTC. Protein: CASRLGLSPYYEQYF.

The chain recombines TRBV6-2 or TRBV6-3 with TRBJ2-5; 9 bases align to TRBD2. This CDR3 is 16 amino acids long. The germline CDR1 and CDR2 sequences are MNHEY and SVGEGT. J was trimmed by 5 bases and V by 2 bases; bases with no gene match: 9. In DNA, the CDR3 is TGTGCCAGCAGTTACCTCGGCGGGAGGGCCACTGAGACCCAGTACTTC. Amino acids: CASSYLGGRATETQYF.

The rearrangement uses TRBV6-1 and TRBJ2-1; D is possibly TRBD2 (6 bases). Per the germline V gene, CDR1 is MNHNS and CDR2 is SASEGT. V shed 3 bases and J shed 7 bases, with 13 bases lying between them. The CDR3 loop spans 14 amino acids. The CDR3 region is CASSDEDRGNEQFF. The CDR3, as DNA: TGTGCCAGCAGTGATGAGGATCGGGGGAATGAGCAGTTCTTC.

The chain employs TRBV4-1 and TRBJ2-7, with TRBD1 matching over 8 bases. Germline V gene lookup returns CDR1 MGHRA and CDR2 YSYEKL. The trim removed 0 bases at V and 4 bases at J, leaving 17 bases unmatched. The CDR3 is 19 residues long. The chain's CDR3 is CASSQDSGPGGPGLYEQYF. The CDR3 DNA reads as TGCGCCAGCAGCCAAGATTCGGGGCCAGGGGGCCCGGGGTTGTACGAGCAGTACTTC.

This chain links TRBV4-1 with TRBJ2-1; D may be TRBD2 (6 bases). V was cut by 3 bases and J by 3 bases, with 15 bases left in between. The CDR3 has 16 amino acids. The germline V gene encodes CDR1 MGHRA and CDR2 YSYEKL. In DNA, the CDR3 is TGCGCCAGCAGCCACATAGCGGCGAGGGTCTACAATGAGCAGTTCTTC. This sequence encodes CASSHIAARVYNEQFF.

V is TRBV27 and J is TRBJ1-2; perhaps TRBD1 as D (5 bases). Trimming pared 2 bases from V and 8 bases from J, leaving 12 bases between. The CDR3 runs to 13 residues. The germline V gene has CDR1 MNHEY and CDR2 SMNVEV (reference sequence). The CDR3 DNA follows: TGTGCCAGCAGTTTACTCCCTAAGGGGGGCTACACCTTC. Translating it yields CASSLLPKGGYTF.

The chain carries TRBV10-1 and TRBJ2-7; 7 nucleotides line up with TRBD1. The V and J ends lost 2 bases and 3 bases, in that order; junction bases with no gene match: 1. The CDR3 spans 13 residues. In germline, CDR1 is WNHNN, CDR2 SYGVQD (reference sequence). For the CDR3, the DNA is TGCGCCAGCAGTGAGAGACAGGGCTACGAGCAGTACTTC. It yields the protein CASSERQGYEQYF.

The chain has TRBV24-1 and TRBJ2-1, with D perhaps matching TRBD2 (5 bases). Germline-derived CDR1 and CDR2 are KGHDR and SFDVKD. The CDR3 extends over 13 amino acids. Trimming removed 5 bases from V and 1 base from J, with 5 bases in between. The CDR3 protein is CATSVASYNEQFF. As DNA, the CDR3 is TGTGCCACCAGTGTAGCGTCCTACAATGAGCAGTTCTTC.